This T cell receptor beta chain was obtained from a study of T cells after posttransplantation cyclophosphamide. General observations from the study: Tissue-infiltrating T cells from skin or gut overlapped little with blood T cells. Donor CD8+ memory clones often dominated recipient blood repertoires at later times.

As to this clone: Its cognate antigen is unknown.

This CDR3 comprises 13 residues. The germline CDR1 and CDR2 sequences are ENHRY and SYGVKD. Trimming removed 6 bases from V and 3 bases from J, with 11 bases in between. Data came from immunoSEQ multiplex PCR; TCRdb stores just in-frame clones and leaves some out. Of about 20,000 clones in the sample, over 95% were seen once. Cells defined as naive were viable CD3+CD4+ or CD3+CD8+ and CCR7+CD45RA+CD45RO-CD95-CD27+CD28+. The TCR originated in a man in his forties in good health, CMV-negative, and a related stem cell transplant donor. The sample consisted of naive CD4+ T cells sorted from PBMCs. The chain has TRBV10-3 and TRBJ2-5; D may be TRBD2 (6 bases). Here the CDR3 DNA reads TGTGCCATCAGCGGGAGTGGGGAAGAGACCCAGTACTTC. It translates to CAISGSGEETQYF.